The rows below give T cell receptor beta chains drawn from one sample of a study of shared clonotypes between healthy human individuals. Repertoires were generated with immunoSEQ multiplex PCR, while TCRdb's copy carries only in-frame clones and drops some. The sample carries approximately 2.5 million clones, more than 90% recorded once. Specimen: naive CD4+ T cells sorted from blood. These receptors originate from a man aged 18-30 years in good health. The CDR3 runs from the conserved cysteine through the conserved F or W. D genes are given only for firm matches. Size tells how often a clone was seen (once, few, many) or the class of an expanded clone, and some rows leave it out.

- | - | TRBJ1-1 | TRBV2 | CASSELANTEAFF | TGTGCCAGCAGTGAATTAGCTAACACTGAAGCTTTCTTT
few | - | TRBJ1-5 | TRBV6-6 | CASRGWGNQPQHF | TGTGCCAGCAGGGGCTGGGGCAATCAGCCCCAGCATTTT
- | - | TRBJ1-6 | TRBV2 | CASSEQGLLSPLHF | TGTGCCAGCAGTGAACAGGGATTACTTTCACCCCTCCACTTT
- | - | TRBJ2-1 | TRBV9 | CASSVDSFPSNEQFF | TGTGCCAGCAGCGTAGATTCTTTTCCCTCCAATGAGCAGTTCTTC
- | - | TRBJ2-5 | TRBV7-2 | CASSLSPIQETQYF | TGTGCCAGCAGCTTATCGCCAATCCAAGAGACCCAGTACTTC
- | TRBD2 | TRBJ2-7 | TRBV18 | CASSPPGTTVYEQYF | TGTGCCAGCTCACCACCCGGGACTACTGTCTACGAGCAGTACTTC
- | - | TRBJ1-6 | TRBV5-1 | CASSSGVNNSPLHF | TGCGCCAGCAGTTCCGGTGTAAATAATTCACCCCTCCACTTT
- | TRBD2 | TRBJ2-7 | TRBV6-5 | CASSYLAGGYEQYF | TGTGCCAGCAGTTATCTAGCGGGAGGGTACGAGCAGTACTTC
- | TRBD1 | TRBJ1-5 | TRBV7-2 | CASSGGGQSPYQPQHF | TGTGCCAGCAGCGGGGGGGGACAGAGTCCTTATCAGCCCCAGCATTTT
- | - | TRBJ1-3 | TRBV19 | CASSPWTVSGNTIYF | TGTGCCAGTAGTCCCTGGACAGTCTCTGGAAACACCATATATTTT
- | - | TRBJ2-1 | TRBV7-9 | CASSHWTALSYNEQFF | TGTGCCAGCAGCCATTGGACGGCGCTATCCTACAATGAGCAGTTCTTC
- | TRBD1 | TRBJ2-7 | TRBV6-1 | CASSEAGQGASASLGLRREQYF | TGTGCCAGCAGTGAAGCGGGACAGGGGGCTTCGGCGTCCCTCGGCCTTCGAAGGGAGCAGTACTTC
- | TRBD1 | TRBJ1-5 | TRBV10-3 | CAISPTGAGNQPQHF | TGTGCCATCAGTCCCACAGGGGCAGGCAATCAGCCCCAGCATTTT
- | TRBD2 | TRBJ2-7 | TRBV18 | CASSPKAGGSYEQYF | TGTGCCAGCTCACCAAAAGCGGGGGGTTCCTACGAGCAGTACTTC
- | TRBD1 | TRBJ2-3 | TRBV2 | CASSEALWTGFDTPDTQYF | TGTGCCAGCAGTGAAGCGCTTTGGACAGGCTTCGATACGCCAGATACGCAGTATTTT
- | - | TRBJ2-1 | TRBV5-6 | CASSTYTSGVRYNEQFF | TGTGCCAGCAGCACCTATACGAGCGGAGTCCGCTACAATGAGCAGTTCTTC
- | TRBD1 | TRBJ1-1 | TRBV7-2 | CASSSDRVTEAFF | TGTGCCAGCAGCTCGGACAGGGTAACTGAAGCTTTCTTT
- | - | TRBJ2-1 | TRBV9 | CASSIIPSSYNEQFF | TGTGCCAGCAGCATAATTCCTAGCTCCTACAATGAGCAGTTCTTC
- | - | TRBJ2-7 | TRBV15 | CATSRITPRGEQYF | TGTGCCACCAGCAGAATTACCCCCAGGGGCGAGCAGTACTTC
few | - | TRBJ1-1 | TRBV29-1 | CSVEGGAGTEAFF | TGCAGCGTTGAAGGGGGGGCAGGAACTGAAGCTTTCTTT
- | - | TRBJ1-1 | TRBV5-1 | CASSLDWITEAFF | TGCGCCAGCAGCTTGGATTGGATCACTGAAGCTTTCTTT
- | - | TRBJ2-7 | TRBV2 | CARAVSSYEQYF | TGTGCCAGGGCCGTGAGCTCCTACGAGCAGTACTTC
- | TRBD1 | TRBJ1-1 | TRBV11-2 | CASSFDRVLNTEAFF | TGTGCCAGCAGCTTCGACAGGGTGCTGAACACTGAAGCTTTCTTT
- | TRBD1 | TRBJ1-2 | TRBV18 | CASSPGQGHGYTF | TGTGCCAGCTCACCTGGACAGGGTCATGGCTACACCTTC
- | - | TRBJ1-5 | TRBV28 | CASSSPPPTGNQPQHF | TGTGCCAGCAGTTCCCCACCTCCGACAGGTAATCAGCCCCAGCATTTT
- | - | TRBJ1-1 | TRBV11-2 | CASSLNRVATEAFF | TGTGCCAGCAGCTTAAACAGGGTGGCCACTGAAGCTTTCTTT
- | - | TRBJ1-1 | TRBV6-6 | CASSYGSRVATEAFF | TGTGCCAGCAGTTACGGGAGCCGGGTGGCCACTGAAGCTTTCTTT
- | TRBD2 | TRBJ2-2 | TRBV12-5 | CASGLVLVRTSGYTGELFF | TGTGCTAGTGGTTTGGTACTTGTGAGGACTAGCGGGTACACCGGGGAGCTGTTTTTT
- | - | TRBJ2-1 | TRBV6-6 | CASSYMRGVIYNEQFF | TGTGCCAGCAGTTACATGCGGGGCGTCATTTACAATGAGCAGTTCTTC
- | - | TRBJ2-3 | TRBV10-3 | CAISKDLGDTQYF | TGTGCCATCAGTAAGGACCTTGGGGATACGCAGTATTTT
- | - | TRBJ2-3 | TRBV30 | CAWSRGSSGSTDTQYF | TGTGCCTGGAGTAGAGGTAGTAGCGGTAGCACAGATACGCAGTATTTT
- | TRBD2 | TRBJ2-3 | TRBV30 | CAWTSGAGTDTQYF | TGTGCCTGGACTAGCGGGGCTGGCACAGATACGCAGTATTTT
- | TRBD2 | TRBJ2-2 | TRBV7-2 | CASSLRHVSGTQNTGELFF | TGTGCCAGCAGCTTGAGACATGTTAGCGGGACCCAGAACACCGGGGAGCTGTTTTTT
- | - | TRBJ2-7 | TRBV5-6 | CASSLELAYEQYF | TGTGCCAGCAGCTTAGAATTAGCCTACGAGCAGTACTTC
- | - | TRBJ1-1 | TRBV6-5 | CASSYSVRGNTEAFF | TGTGCCAGCAGTTACTCGGTCAGGGGCAACACTGAAGCTTTCTTT
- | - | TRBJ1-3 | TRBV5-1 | CASSPPSAGNTIYF | TGCGCCAGCAGCCCCCCCTCGGCCGGGAACACCATATATTTT
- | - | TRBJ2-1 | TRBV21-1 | CASSGQPSSYNEQFF | TGTGCCAGCTCGGGACAGCCAAGCTCCTACAATGAGCAGTTCTTC
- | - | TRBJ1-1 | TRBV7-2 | CASSLVSGKGRVNTEAFF | TGTGCCAGCAGCTTAGTTAGCGGAAAAGGACGGGTGAACACTGAAGCTTTCTTT
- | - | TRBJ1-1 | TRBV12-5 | CASGSFITGLNTEAFF | TGTGCTAGTGGTTCCTTCATAACAGGCCTGAACACTGAAGCTTTCTTT
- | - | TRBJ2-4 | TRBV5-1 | CASSLVPQGSFKNIQYF | TGCGCCAGCAGCTTGGTCCCCCAGGGATCGTTCAAAAACATTCAGTACTTC
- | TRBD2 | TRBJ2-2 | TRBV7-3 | CASSLTGTTNTGELFF | TGTGCCAGCAGCTTAACCGGGACTACGAACACCGGGGAGCTGTTTTTT
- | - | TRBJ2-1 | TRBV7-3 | CASSLGQGLRNEQFF | TGTGCCAGCAGCTTGGGGCAGGGTTTAAGAAATGAGCAGTTCTTC
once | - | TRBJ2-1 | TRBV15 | CATSRDLGTFYEQFF | TGTGCCACCAGCAGAGATCTCGGGACTTTCTATGAGCAGTTCTTC
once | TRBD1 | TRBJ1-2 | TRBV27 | CASSPSGQGARGYTF | TGTGCCAGCAGTCCCTCCGGACAGGGGGCGCGGGGCTACACCTTC
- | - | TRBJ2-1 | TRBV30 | CAWSRGPPLNEQFF | TGTGCCTGGAGCCGGGGACCGCCGCTGAATGAGCAGTTCTTC
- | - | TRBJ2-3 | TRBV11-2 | CASSLDWGATDTQYF | TGTGCCAGCAGCTTAGATTGGGGGGCCACAGATACGCAGTATTTT
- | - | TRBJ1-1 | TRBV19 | CASSPQLPQGLNTEAFF | TGTGCCAGTAGTCCCCAACTCCCACAGGGTCTGAACACTGAAGCTTTCTTT
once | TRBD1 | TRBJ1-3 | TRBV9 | CASSRTGGSGNTIYF | TGTGCCAGCAGTCGAACAGGGGGCTCTGGAAACACCATATATTTT
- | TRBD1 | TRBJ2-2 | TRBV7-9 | CASSVGQGHGELFF | TGTGCCAGCAGCGTAGGACAGGGGCACGGGGAGCTGTTTTTT
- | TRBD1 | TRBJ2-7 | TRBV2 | CASSNDRGGEQYF | TGTGCCAGCAGTAATGACAGGGGTGGCGAGCAGTACTTC
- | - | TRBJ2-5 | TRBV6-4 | CASSVSGGETQYF | TGTGCCAGCAGTGTCTCCGGAGGGGAGACCCAGTACTTC
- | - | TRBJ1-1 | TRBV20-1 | CSARAQGEAFF | TGCAGTGCTAGAGCCCAGGGTGAAGCTTTCTTT